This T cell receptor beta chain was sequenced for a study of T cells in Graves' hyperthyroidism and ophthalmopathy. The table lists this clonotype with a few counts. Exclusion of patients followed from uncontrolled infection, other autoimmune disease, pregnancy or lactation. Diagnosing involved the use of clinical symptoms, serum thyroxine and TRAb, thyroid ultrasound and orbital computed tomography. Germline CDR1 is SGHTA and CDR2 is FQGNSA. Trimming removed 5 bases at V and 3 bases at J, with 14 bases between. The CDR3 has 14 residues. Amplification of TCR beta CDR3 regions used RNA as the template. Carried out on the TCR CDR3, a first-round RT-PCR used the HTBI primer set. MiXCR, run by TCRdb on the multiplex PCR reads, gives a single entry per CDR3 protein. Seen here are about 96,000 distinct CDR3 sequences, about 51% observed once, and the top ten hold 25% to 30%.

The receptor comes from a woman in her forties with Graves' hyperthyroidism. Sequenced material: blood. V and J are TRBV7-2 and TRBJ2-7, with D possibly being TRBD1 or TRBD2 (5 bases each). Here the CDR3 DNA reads TGTGCCAGCAGCCCCGGGACCCTGGGCTACGAGCAGTACTTC. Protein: CASSPGTLGYEQYF.